Included here is one T cell receptor (beta chain) sequence, with context. Its antigen is currently unknown. The source of the sample is a study of T cell responses to AZD1222 COVID-19 vaccine. Overall study results and limits: Rises in breadth and depth of Spike-specific TCRs came after two AZD1222 doses. Only a handful of AZD1222 recipients, about six in all, had baseline seropositivity. Spike was spanned by vaccine-associated CD4 TCRs, with dominance at 160-218 and 743-854.

Sequencing was performed with immunoSEQ multiplex PCR; in TCRdb, only in-frame clones are kept and a portion is missing. This table holds 120,000 or so clones, about nine tenths found once. Trimming removed 6 bases from V and 0 bases from J, with 8 bases in between. This CDR3 has 13 amino acids. The sequence derives from an adult in good health. This sample comprised peripheral blood, obtained on day 0 of MenACWY control vaccination. The gene calls are TRBV12-3 or TRBV12-4 and TRBJ1-1; perhaps TRBD1 as D (5 bases). The CDR3 region is CASRGLMNTEAFF. The CDR3 region has the DNA TGTGCCAGCAGGGGACTCATGAACACTGAAGCTTTCTTT.